The rows below give T cell receptor beta chains drawn from one sample of a study of early stage breast cancer tumors. Generated by immunoSEQ multiplex PCR, the TCRdb table keeps only in-frame clones and is missing some. This table has 11,000 to 15,000 clones, over 60% appearing once. Input material: normal breast tissue next to the tumor. These receptors were obtained from a person aged 50-59 years with breast cancer. The CDR3 runs from the conserved cysteine through the conserved F or W. A D gene is named only where the DNA matches it firmly. Where a row states a size, it is once, few, many or the class of an expanded clone; other rows omit it.

CASSREYQPQHF	TGTGCCAGCAGCCGGGAGTATCAGCCCCAGCATTTT	TRBJ1-5	NA	NA	TRBV11-2
CSVGTVEGGETQYF	TGCAGCGTTGGTACCGTGGAGGGGGGGGAGACCCAGTACTTC	TRBJ2-5	NA	NA	TRBV29-1
CASSFLLAGETQYF	TGTGCCAGCAGTTTCCTACTAGCGGGAGAGACCCAGTACTTC	TRBJ2-5	NA	TRBD2	TRBV6-6
CASSIGTGGGYEQYF	TGTGCCAGCAGCATAGGGACAGGGGGTGGCTACGAGCAGTACTTC	TRBJ2-7	NA	TRBD1	TRBV13
CASSGADSVNSPLHF	TGTGCCAGCAGTGGAGCCGACTCCGTTAATTCACCCCTCCACTTT	TRBJ1-6	NA	NA	TRBV2
CASSYSRVTYEQYF	TGTGCCAGCAGTTACAGCAGGGTCACCTACGAGCAGTACTTC	TRBJ2-7	NA	NA	TRBV6-5
CASSAGPYPNYEQYF	TGTGCCAGCAGTGCGGGTCCCTACCCAAACTACGAGCAGTACTTC	TRBJ2-7	NA	NA	TRBV6-1
CASRLRLADRREQYF	TGCGCCAGCAGACTACGACTAGCGGATCGACGCGAGCAGTACTTC	TRBJ2-7	NA	TRBD2	TRBV10-1
CATTGGGGSYEQYF	TGTGCCACCACGGGAGGGGGTGGCTCCTACGAGCAGTACTTC	TRBJ2-7	NA	TRBD2	TRBV6-5
CASNDRGAEQYF	TGTGCCAGTAATGACAGGGGAGCCGAGCAGTACTTC	TRBJ2-7	NA	TRBD1	TRBV19
CASSSGTGGTEAFF	TGCGCCAGCAGCTCCGGGACAGGGGGCACTGAAGCTTTCTTT	TRBJ1-1	NA	TRBD1	TRBV5-1
CASSIRSGGVEKLFF	TGTGCCAGTAGTATCCGGTCCGGGGGAGTCGAAAAACTGTTTTTT	TRBJ1-4	NA	NA	TRBV19
CASSSSAGYTDTQYF	TGCGCCAGCAGCTCGTCAGCGGGGTACACAGATACGCAGTATTTT	TRBJ2-3	NA	TRBD2	TRBV5-1
CASSLSGSGANVLTF	TGTGCCAGCAGCCTTAGCGGGAGTGGGGCCAACGTCCTGACTTTC	TRBJ2-6	once	TRBD2	TRBV4-2
CASSEVGRGNQPQHF	TGTGCCAGCAGTGAAGTCGGCCGTGGCAATCAGCCCCAGCATTTT	TRBJ1-5	NA	NA	TRBV2
CASLRTAKNIQYF	TGCGCCAGCCTTCGGACAGCCAAAAACATTCAGTACTTC	TRBJ2-4	NA	NA	TRBV10-2
CASSLEGGGRYGYTF	TGCGCCAGCAGCTTGGAAGGCGGGGGCCGCTATGGCTACACCTTC	TRBJ1-2	NA	NA	TRBV5-1
CASRLPEGEKLFF	TGTGCCAGCAGATTACCAGAGGGTGAAAAACTGTTTTTT	TRBJ1-4	once	NA	TRBV6-1
CASSWDPAGNTDTQYF	TGCGCCAGCAGCTGGGACCCAGCGGGGAACACAGATACGCAGTATTTT	TRBJ2-3	NA	TRBD2	TRBV5-1
CASSEVWGQETQYF	TGTGCCAGCAGTGAAGTATGGGGGCAAGAGACCCAGTACTTC	TRBJ2-5	NA	NA	TRBV6-1
CASSQDLRTSGSTDTQYF	TGCGCCAGCAGCCAAGATCTACGGACTAGCGGGAGCACAGATACGCAGTATTTT	TRBJ2-3	NA	TRBD2	TRBV4-3
CASSYPGVNEQYF	TGTGCCAGCAGTTATCCGGGAGTCAACGAGCAGTACTTC	TRBJ2-7	NA	NA	TRBV6-5
CASNHLGGVESPLHF	TGTGCCAGCAACCATTTAGGAGGGGTGGAATCACCCCTCCACTTT	TRBJ1-6	NA	NA	TRBV9
CASGTGVTGELFF	TGTGCCAGCGGGACAGGGGTGACCGGGGAGCTGTTTTTT	TRBJ2-2	few	TRBD1	TRBV6-1
CASSGIGLAGGYEQYF	TGCGCCAGCAGCGGGATCGGACTAGCGGGAGGCTACGAGCAGTACTTC	TRBJ2-7	NA	TRBD2	TRBV4-3
CASSRDRDPAGNTIYF	TGTGCCAGCAGCCGTGACAGGGATCCGGCTGGAAACACCATATATTTT	TRBJ1-3	NA	TRBD1	TRBV4-2
CASRAKLWTVDQETQYF	TGTGCCAGCAGGGCCAAACTTTGGACAGTGGACCAAGAGACCCAGTACTTC	TRBJ2-5	NA	NA	TRBV2
CASSIKRTGTNTGELFF	TGTGCCAGTAGTATAAAAAGGACAGGGACGAACACCGGGGAGCTGTTTTTT	TRBJ2-2	NA	TRBD1	TRBV19
CASSLGSGQGLLEQYF	TGTGCCAGCAGCTTGGGTTCGGGACAGGGACTGCTCGAGCAGTACTTC	TRBJ2-7	NA	TRBD1	TRBV5-6
CASSFGTGKNTEAFF	TGTGCCAGCAGCTTTGGGACAGGGAAAAACACTGAAGCTTTCTTT	TRBJ1-1	NA	TRBD1	TRBV5-5
CASSNQREFGIYEQYF	TGTGCCAGTAGTAACCAGCGGGAGTTTGGCATCTACGAGCAGTACTTC	TRBJ2-7	NA	TRBD2	TRBV19
CASSQGLAGGKETQYF	TGCGCCAGCAGCCAGGGACTAGCGGGAGGGAAAGAGACCCAGTACTTC	TRBJ2-5	NA	TRBD2	TRBV5-1
CASSVAPLDGTETQYF	TGTGCCAGCAGCGTAGCCCCCTTGGACGGGACAGAGACCCAGTACTTC	TRBJ2-5	NA	NA	TRBV9
CASDDTPGRETQYF	TGTGCCAGCGATGACACCCCTGGGAGAGAGACCCAGTACTTC	TRBJ2-5	NA	NA	TRBV6-4
CASSYGQGTTYEQYF	TGTGCCAGCAGTTACGGGCAGGGGACAACCTACGAGCAGTACTTC	TRBJ2-7	NA	NA	TRBV6-6
CASSPGQVNEKLFF	TGCGCCAGCAGCCCGGGACAGGTTAATGAAAAACTGTTTTTT	TRBJ1-4	NA	TRBD1	TRBV5-1
CASSQERLAGGHTQYF	TGCGCCAGCAGCCAAGAACGGCTAGCGGGGGGGCATACGCAGTATTTT	TRBJ2-3	NA	TRBD2	TRBV4-3
CASSLSPGAGYEQYF	TGTGCCAGCAGTTTATCCCCCGGGGCGGGCTACGAGCAGTACTTC	TRBJ2-7	few	NA	TRBV27
CASSLGETSVYNEQFF	TGTGCCAGCAGCTTAGGGGAGACTAGCGTATACAATGAGCAGTTCTTC	TRBJ2-1	NA	TRBD2	TRBV13
CASSVAGTGYNSPLHF	TGTGCCAGCAGCGTAGCTGGGACAGGGTACAATTCACCCCTCCACTTT	TRBJ1-6	few	TRBD1	TRBV9
CASSSADGPGVSPLHF	TGTGCCAGCAGTTCCGCAGACGGACCGGGAGTTTCACCCCTCCACTTT	TRBJ1-6	NA	NA	TRBV28
CASSQDSGGQPQHF	TGCGCCAGCAGCCAAGATTCGGGGGGACAGCCCCAGCATTTT	TRBJ1-5	NA	NA	TRBV4-3